This T cell receptor beta chain was documented in a study of blood T cell repertoires in COVID-19 (dated by TCRdb to about 2020). For the study in its entirety: Collaborator samples came from the United States, Italy and Spain and covered acute and convalescent phases of COVID-19. A de-identified subject ID, COVID-19 status, age in years and sex were almost always included in the sample metadata. The dataset comprised deeply sampled blood TCRbeta repertoires from subjects exposed to, actively infected with, or recovered from COVID-19. The samples were drawn from two sources: the first 160 participants of the ongoing ImmuneRACE study, and 1,254 subjects contributed by 6 global collaborators. HLA class I and class II types, where available, came from metadata supplied by the sample provider rather than from assay-based typing. The repertoires were made available in a free public database intended to serve as a resource for research on the immune response to SARS-CoV-2. The prospective study material was composed of cDNA or gDNA derived from T cells, B-cell-depleted T cells, or PBMCs. What the research found in general, with its limitations: Clinical and demographic metadata were provided uncurated, with the amount varying by source and participant.

Collaborating institutions collected whole blood in K2EDTA tubes following their own protocols. Collaborator samples were shipped for TCRbeta analysis as frozen whole blood, isolated PBMCs, or DNA extracted from either sample type. Regarding this clone: Its antigen is currently not known. Base qualities were left out, and no much larger clone turns up one base away.

The germline V gene encodes CDR1 SGHNT and CDR2 YYREEE (reference sequence). The CDR3 spans 17 residues, from the cysteine through the phenylalanine. The kept DNA is CDR3 alone, 51 bases in frame from the first base. The germline ends are 12 bases apart after V is trimmed by 0 bases and J by 2 bases. The immunoSEQ Assay, a bias-controlled multiplex PCR, was used to amplify TCRbeta CDR3 regions from genomic DNA. Under the source paper's analysis protocol: The number of nucleated cells in each sample was estimated by amplification of reference gene primers within the assay. To quantify the absolute abundance of each unique TCRbeta CDR3 rearrangement, sequence reads were collapsed and filtered. For each sample, productive Simpson clonality was calculated as the square root of Simpson's diversity index across productive rearrangements. Imported from immuneACCESS, the table was reduced by TCRdb to in-frame sequences with V and J called. These copies leave out some clones; in studies compared against another copy, an unresolved V gene accounts for under half, and the cause of the remainder is not known. V, J and clone size reflect that table, while D and trimming were determined from the DNA. The sample table lists tens of thousands of clones, around nine tenths of them with a count of one. 4.8% of the sample is in the top ten clones.

Sequencing input: peripheral blood. Recombination linked TRBV5-4 to TRBJ2-6, and TRBD1 may be the D gene, going by 6 matching bases. The receptor comes from a woman aged 80 or over with acute or convalescent COVID-19. The DNA sequence is TGTGCCAGCAGCTTGGCGAACAGGGTAACTGGGGCCAACGTCCTGACTTTC. This gives the protein CASSLANRVTGANVLTF.